This TCR beta chain derives from a study of Graves' ophthalmopathy and Graves' hyperthyroidism. The germline V gene has CDR1 SGHRS and CDR2 YFSETQ. The CDR3 loop spans 14 amino acids. V lost 4 bases and J lost 4, with 9 bases in between. CDR3 regions of TCR beta were amplified from RNA transcripts. The library came from an HTBI-primed first-round RT-PCR and a second-round multiplex PCR. TCRdb independently ran MiXCR on the multiplex PCR reads; one entry per CDR3 protein. The sample records about 400,000 distinct CDR3 sequences, around 16% being singletons. This clonotype was detected ten times or more.

V is TRBV5-1 and J is TRBJ2-6; D is ambiguous. Sequenced: peripheral blood. The sequence was collected from a woman between 18 and 29 years old with Graves' ophthalmopathy. The chain's CDR3 is CASSPSPGANVLTF. For the CDR3, the DNA is TGCGCCAGCAGCCCAAGTCCGGGGGCCAACGTCCTGACTTTC.